Below are 4 T cell receptor beta chains sequenced from a single sample in a study of shared clonotypes between healthy human individuals. Sequencing was performed with immunoSEQ multiplex PCR; in TCRdb, only in-frame clones are kept and a portion is missing. The sample shows approximately 2.1 million clones, 80% to 95% of them seen only once. The sample consisted of naive CD4+ T cells from PBMCs. This sample's subset: CD45RA+ positively selected. The receptors here all came from a man between 18 and 29 years old in good health. Some clones in this sample may be carry-over from other donors' samples.

The chain is built from TRBV30 and TRBJ1-2; unclear D gene. Per germline, CDR1 GTSNPN and CDR2 SVGIG (reference sequence). Trimming removed 2 bases from V and 7 bases from J, with 14 bases in between. This CDR3 is 13 amino acids long. CDR3 bases: TGTGCCTGGAGTTCCGGGAACATTGGTGGCTACACCTTC. It translates to CAWSSGNIGGYTF. Drawing the rest from reference TRBV30 and TRBJ1-2, the complete variable domain is SQTIHQWPATLVQPVGSPLSLECTVEGTSNPNLYWYRQAAGRGLQLLFYSVGIGQISSEVPQNLSASRPQDRQFILSSKKLLLSDSGFYLCAWSSGNIGGYTFGSGTRLTVV.

This chain connects TRBV7-9 to TRBJ1-1; D not certain. The germline V gene encodes CDR1 SEHNR and CDR2 FQNEAQ (reference sequence). The CDR3 extends over 14 amino acids. Trimming took 1 base from V and 3 from J, leaving 9 bases between them. The CDR3 DNA reads as TGTGCCAGCAGCTTAGTAGAGGGCTACACTGAAGCTTTCTTT. Its translation: CASSLVEGYTEAFF.

About this clone: This same CDR3 is encoded by further DNA sequences in the sample. The V gene is TRBV7-2, the J gene TRBJ2-3; D unresolved. The CDR3 loop spans 15 amino acids. V gave up 1 base and J gave up 0 bases, with 8 bases separating them. Germline lookup yields CDR1 SGHTA and CDR2 FQGNSA. CDR3 in amino acids: CASSLGSSSTDTQYF. Written as DNA, the CDR3 is TGTGCCAGCAGCTTAGGGTCCTCTAGCACAGATACGCAGTATTTT.

The CDR3 sequence is CASTDLPGQGVYGYTF. In nucleotides, the CDR3 is TGCGCCAGCACCGATCTACCGGGACAGGGGGTCTATGGCTACACCTTC. The chain uses TRBV5-1 and TRBJ1-2; 11 bases fit TRBD1. The CDR3 has 16 amino acids. With 6 bases clipped from V and 4 bases from J, the junction kept 11 bases outside the gene matches. Germline lookup yields CDR1 SGHRS and CDR2 YFSETQ. Drawing the rest from reference TRBV5-1 and TRBJ1-2, the complete variable domain is KAGVTQTPRYLIKTRGQQVTLSCSPISGHRSVSWYQQTPGQGLQFLFEYFSETQRNKGNFPGRFSGRQFSNSRSEMNVSTLELGDSALYLCASTDLPGQGVYGYTFGSGTRLTVV.